The 29 T cell receptor beta chains below all came from one sample that was sequenced in a study of blood T cell repertoires in COVID-19. Some clones are missing from TCRdb's copy, which holds only in-frame ones; the method was immunoSEQ multiplex PCR. The repertoire has about 260,000 clones, 87% of them found once; the top ten carry approximately 1.6%. The sample was peripheral blood. These receptors were taken from a middle-aged woman who had recovered from COVID-19.

This rearrangement joins TRBV7-8 to TRBJ2-1; TRBD2 agrees at 12 bases. With 3 bases clipped from V and 9 bases from J, the junction kept 9 bases outside the gene matches. CDR1 is SGHVS, CDR2 FQNEAQ, per germline. The CDR3 is 16 amino acids. In DNA, the CDR3 is TGTGCCAGCAGCTTCTTACTAGCGGGGGGCCGTGGTGAGCAGTTCTTC. Protein product: CASSFLLAGGRGEQFF. Full variable domain (rest looked up from reference TRBV7-8 and TRBJ2-1): GAGVSQSPRYKVAKRGQDVALRCDPISGHVSLFWYQQALGQGPEFLTYFQNEAQLDKSGLPSDRFFAERPEGSVSTLKIQRTQQEDSAVYLCASSFLLAGGRGEQFFGPGTRLTVL.

The DNA of the CDR3 is TGTGCCAGCTCACCGCCAGGGGTGCGTACGCAGTATTTT. This sequence encodes CASSPPGVRTQYF. V is TRBV18 and J is TRBJ2-3, with D perhaps matching TRBD1 (6 bases). Trimming left V 3 bases short and J 8 bases short, with 12 bases between. The germline gives CDR1 KGHSH, CDR2 LQKENI. There are 13 residues in the CDR3. Full variable domain (missing parts from reference TRBV18 and TRBJ2-3): NAGVMQNPRHLVRRRGQEARLRCSPMKGHSHVYWYRQLPEEGLKFMVYLQKENIIDESGMPKERFSAEFPKEGPSILRIQQVVRGDSAAYFCASSPPGVRTQYFGPGTRLTVL.

This chain uses TRBV7-9 with TRBJ2-3, with 7 nucleotides matching TRBD2. Per germline, CDR1 SEHNR and CDR2 FQNEAQ (reference sequence). The CDR3 consists of 15 residues. V lost 4 bases and J lost 2; bases outside the gene matches: 6. The CDR3 sequence is CASSSGAGVTDTQYF. CDR3 DNA sequence: TGTGCCAGCAGCTCCGGGGCGGGGGTCACAGATACGCAGTATTTT.

This clone appeared a single time. The V gene is TRBV5-1, the J gene TRBJ2-2; 7 nucleotides line up with TRBD2. Trimming took 6 bases from V and 3 from J; bases not matched to a gene: 8. In germline, CDR1 is SGHRS, CDR2 YFSETQ. The CDR3 runs 15 residues. CDR3: CASTREGRDTGELFF. The CDR3 DNA follows: TGCGCCAGCACGAGGGAGGGGCGCGACACCGGGGAGCTGTTTTTT.

V gene TRBV19 combines with J gene TRBJ1-2; TRBD1 aligns across 7 bases. CDR1 is LNHDA, CDR2 SQIVND, per germline (reference sequence). With 5 bases clipped from V and 7 bases from J, the junction kept 13 bases outside the gene matches. The CDR3 is made up of 15 amino acids. The CDR3 reads CASSLEGQAYGGYTF. The CDR3 DNA is TGTGCCAGTAGTCTGGAAGGACAGGCCTACGGTGGCTACACCTTC.

The rearrangement joins TRBV5-5 to TRBJ1-3; the D gene is possibly TRBD1 (6 bases). The CDR3 runs 18 residues. The germline V gene encodes CDR1 SGHKS and CDR2 YYEKEE (reference sequence). Trimming left V 4 bases short and J 2 bases short, with 22 bases between. The DNA of the CDR3 is TGTGCCAGCAGCCTGAGCGGGGGGCTGGGACGGGCTGGAAACACCATATATTTT. Residues: CASSLSGGLGRAGNTIYF. The full variable domain, with the rest looked up from reference TRBV5-5 and TRBJ1-3, is DAGVTQSPTHLIKTRGQQVTLRCSPISGHKSVSWYQQVLGQGPQFIFQYYEKEERGRGNFPDRFSARQFPNYSSELNVNALLLGDSALYLCASSLSGGLGRAGNTIYFGEGSWLTVV.

The chain has TRBV12-3 or TRBV12-4 and TRBJ2-7; TRBD1 agrees at 9 bases. Losses at the gene ends were 6 bases for V and 5 bases for J; bases not matched to a gene: 5. This CDR3 has 13 amino acids. The CDR3 protein is CASRGTGTHEQYF. Written as DNA, the CDR3 is TGTGCCAGCAGGGGGACAGGGACCCACGAGCAGTACTTC.

The V and J genes are TRBV10-3 and TRBJ2-7; 7 bases map to TRBD1. This CDR3 comprises 13 residues. Germline trimming cut 6 bases from V and 6 bases from J; bases unmatched to any gene: 8. Germline CDR1 is ENHRY and CDR2 is SYGVKD. CDR3 amino acids: CAIREGQEGEQYF. The DNA for the CDR3 is TGTGCCATCAGGGAAGGACAGGAAGGCGAGCAGTACTTC.

In this sample, this clone turned up a few times. The chain links TRBV5-1 to TRBJ1-1; a weak D match, TRBD1 (5 bases). CDR1 is SGHRS and CDR2 is YFSETQ in the germline V gene. This CDR3 is built from 15 residues. V was cut by 0 bases and J by 1 base, with 10 bases left in between. CDR3 sequence (DNA): TGCGCCAGCAGCTTGGGCGGTGGGGCGAACACTGAAGCTTTCTTT. Amino acid sequence: CASSLGGGANTEAFF. Combining the CDR3 with reference TRBV5-1 and TRBJ1-1 gives the whole variable domain KAGVTQTPRYLIKTRGQQVTLSCSPISGHRSVSWYQQTPGQGLQFLFEYFSETQRNKGNFPGRFSGRQFSNSRSEMNVSTLELGDSALYLCASSLGGGANTEAFFGQGTRLTVV.

V usage is TRBV7-9 and J usage is TRBJ1-4; 9 bases fit TRBD1. The CDR3 loop spans 16 amino acids. The V gene's germline CDR1 is SEHNR and CDR2 FQNEAQ (reference sequence). Trimming cost V 1 base and J 7 bases; bases outside gene matches: 7. CDR3 residues: CASSLGKGTGLEKLFF. The DNA of the CDR3 is TGTGCCAGCAGCTTAGGAAAGGGGACAGGGCTTGAAAAACTGTTTTTT.

The rearrangement links TRBV5-5 to TRBJ1-5, with 8 nucleotides matching TRBD1. Germline values: CDR1 SGHKS, CDR2 YYEKEE (reference sequence). V dropped 0 bases and J dropped 4; count of bases not matched to a gene: 3. CDR3 length: 15 amino acids. The CDR3: CASSLGGQGNQPQHF. CDR3 nucleotide sequence: TGTGCCAGCAGCTTGGGCGGACAGGGAAATCAGCCCCAGCATTTT.

In its sample, this clone was seen once. The chain combines TRBV12-3 or TRBV12-4 with TRBJ1-1, with D possibly being TRBD1 (6 bases). The CDR3 is made up of 13 amino acids. V was shortened by 6 bases and J by 5 bases, with 13 bases between the two germline ends. The CDR3 DNA reads TGTGCCAGCAGCACAGGGTTCGGGACTGAAGCTTTCTTT. Translation gives CASSTGFGTEAFF.

The chain is built from TRBV7-8 and TRBJ1-4; D ambiguous. The CDR3 contains 14 residues. Trimming took 5 bases from V and 7 from J, leaving 14 bases between them. Per the germline V gene, CDR1 is SGHVS and CDR2 is FQNEAQ. As DNA, the CDR3 is TGTGCCAGCAGCCCCCTGAAGGCGGGTGAAAAACTGTTTTTT. The encoded protein is CASSPLKAGEKLFF.

V and J are TRBV2 and TRBJ2-5; D is uncertain. Germline V CDR1 and CDR2: SNHLY, FYNNEI. The CDR3 runs 14 residues. Trimming took off 3 bases at V and 1 base at J, with 9 bases between the two ends. Here the CDR3 reads CASSDRSIQETQYF. The CDR3, as DNA: TGTGCCAGCAGTGATCGGTCTATCCAAGAGACCCAGTACTTC.

The chain couples TRBV7-9 to TRBJ2-1, with TRBD2 matching over 8 bases. Germline V gives CDR1 SEHNR, CDR2 FQNEAQ (reference sequence). There are 16 residues in the CDR3. V trimming: 5 bases; J trimming: 0 bases; junction bases outside the gene matches: 6. The CDR3 DNA reads as TGTGCCAGCAGCGCTCCACGGGGGGGCTCCTACAATGAGCAGTTCTTC. Amino acids: CASSAPRGGSYNEQFF.

The chain carries TRBV12-3 or TRBV12-4 and TRBJ1-1; D uncertain. The length of the CDR3 is 12 residues. CDR3 bases: TGTGCTACTGGGCCGGTTAACACTGAAGCTTTCTTT. This codes for CATGPVNTEAFF.

The rearrangement joins TRBV7-9 to TRBJ2-1; 8 bases line up with TRBD1. V shed 2 bases and J 5 bases; nucleotides not matched to a gene: 2. Germline assignment: CDR1 SEHNR and CDR2 FQNEAQ (reference sequence). The CDR3 is 14 residues long. CDR3 residues: CASSLLTGDNEQFF. The CDR3 DNA reads TGTGCCAGCAGCTTATTGACAGGGGACAATGAGCAGTTCTTC. The full variable domain, completed using reference TRBV7-9 and TRBJ2-1, is DTGVSQNPRHKITKRGQNVTFRCDPISEHNRLYWYRQTLGQGPEFLTYFQNEAQLEKSRLLSDRFSAERPKGSFSTLEIQRTEQGDSAMYLCASSLLTGDNEQFFGPGTRLTVL.

The chain links TRBV30 to TRBJ1-1; D uncertain. V was trimmed by 5 bases and J by 4 bases, leaving 14 bases between them. Germline CDR1 is GTSNPN and CDR2 is SVGIG (reference sequence). This CDR3 is built from 13 residues. The DNA for the CDR3 is TGTGCCTGGGCGGAAAATCGGGTCACTGAAGCTTTCTTT. This encodes CAWAENRVTEAFF.

This clone came up a few times. V is TRBV4-3 and J is TRBJ1-2; D uncertain. Germline CDR1 is LGHNA and CDR2 is YSLEER. The CDR3 is 13 amino acids. Trimming pared 0 bases from V and 10 bases from J, leaving 12 bases between. CDR3: CASSQDRVRAYTF. The CDR3 bases are TGCGCCAGCAGCCAAGATCGGGTCAGAGCCTACACCTTC.

The rearrangement uses TRBV6-5 and TRBJ2-5; 7 nucleotides agree with TRBD2. V lost 6 bases and J lost 1; bases outside the gene matches: 8. This CDR3 is 15 amino acids long. In germline, CDR1 is MNHEY, CDR2 SVGAGI. CDR3 nucleotide sequence: TGTGCCAGCAGAAGCCCAGCGGGGACCCAAGAGACCCAGTACTTC. Its protein is CASRSPAGTQETQYF.

The J gene is TRBJ1-2, the V gene TRBV7-2, with no clear D. V was shortened by 3 bases and J by 8 bases, with 13 bases between the two germline ends. CDR1 and CDR2 from the germline V gene are SGHTA and FQGNSA. CDR3 size: 13 residues. The CDR3 protein is CASSLSGEHGYTF. The CDR3 bases are TGTGCCAGCAGCTTGAGCGGGGAGCACGGCTACACCTTC.

This clone showed up just once. V is TRBV5-8 and J is TRBJ1-5; D gene ambiguous. The CDR3 length is 16 residues. In germline, CDR1 is SGHTS, CDR2 YDEGEE. Between the trimmed V and J ends, which lost 4 bases and 6 bases, there was a span of 20 bases. The CDR3 DNA is TGTGCCAGCAGCCTGGGGTTGGAGGTTTTCATTCAGCCCCAGCATTTT. Translated, it gives CASSLGLEVFIQPQHF.

V gene TRBV25-1 combines with J gene TRBJ1-6, with a tentative D call TRBD1 (5 bases). Germline V gene data show CDR1 as MGHDK and CDR2 as SYGVNS. The CDR3 loop spans 17 amino acids. Trimming took off 0 bases at V and 7 bases at J, with 16 bases between the two ends. The CDR3 nucleotides read TGTGCCAGCAGTGAATATATGGCTGGCAGGGCGAATTCACCCCTCCACTTT. This translates into CASSEYMAGRANSPLHF.

The chain employs TRBV28 and TRBJ1-6, with 7 bases that match TRBD1. The CDR3 extends over 17 amino acids. J was trimmed by 6 bases and V by 3 bases; bases with no gene match: 11. Germline CDR1 reads MDHEN; CDR2 reads SYDVKM. In DNA, the CDR3 is TGTGCCAGCAGTTTGGTTACTACAGGGGCGCTTAATTCACCCCTCCACTTT. It yields the protein CASSLVTTGALNSPLHF.

The genes are TRBV3-1 (or the pseudogene TRBV3-2) and TRBJ1-2, with TRBD1 matching over 11 bases. Germline CDR1 LGHDT, CDR2 YNNKEL (reference sequence). The CDR3 has 15 residues. Trimming removed 6 bases from V and 6 bases from J; junction bases left unmatched: 9. CDR3 DNA sequence: TGTGCCAGCAGGTCCGGACAGGGGGCGCAGGATGGCTACACCTTC. Translation: CASRSGQGAQDGYTF.

This chain links TRBV5-6 with TRBJ2-1, with D possibly TRBD1 on 5 matching bases. CDR1 SGHDT and CDR2 YYEEEE come from the germline V gene. This CDR3 is built from 14 residues. Trimming removed 2 bases from V and 4 bases from J, with 10 bases in between. The CDR3 is CASSFHGAYNEQFF. The CDR3, as DNA: TGTGCCAGCAGCTTTCATGGGGCTTACAATGAGCAGTTCTTC. Drawing the rest from reference TRBV5-6 and TRBJ2-1, the complete variable domain is DAGVTQSPTHLIKTRGQQVTLRCSPKSGHDTVSWYQQALGQGPQFIFQYYEEEERQRGNFPDRFSGHQFPNYSSELNVNALLLGDSALYLCASSFHGAYNEQFFGPGTRLTVL.

This chain uses TRBV5-1 with TRBJ2-2, with 8 bases identical to TRBD1. The CDR3 totals 14 residues. Germline CDR1 is SGHRS and CDR2 is YFSETQ. With V trimmed by 9 bases and J by 4 bases, 8 bases remained unmatched. The CDR3 DNA is TGCGCCACCGGGCAGGGGGCAGGCACCGGGGAGCTGTTTTTT. Amino acids: CATGQGAGTGELFF.

This chain connects TRBV7-2 to TRBJ1-1; D possibly corresponds to TRBD1 (5 bases). V lost 5 bases and J 3 bases, leaving 13 bases between the germline ends. CDR3 length: 14 residues. Germline assignment: CDR1 SGHTA and CDR2 FQGNSA. As DNA, the CDR3 is TGTGCCAGCAGCCTCACAGGAGGGGACACTGAAGCTTTCTTT. It translates to CASSLTGGDTEAFF. Full variable domain (remainder filled in from reference TRBV7-2 and TRBJ1-1): GAGVSQSPSNKVTEKGKDVELRCDPISGHTALYWYRQSLGQGLEFLIYFQGNSAPDKSGLPSDRFSAERTGGSVSTLTIQRTQQEDSAVYLCASSLTGGDTEAFFGQGTRLTVV.

This clone was seen just once. The J gene is TRBJ2-6, the V gene TRBV20-1, with D uncertain. With 5 bases removed from V and 4 bases from J, the gap between germline ends came to 3 bases. This CDR3 contains 11 residues. The germline V gene has CDR1 DFQATT and CDR2 SNEGSKA (reference sequence). The CDR3 DNA sequence: TGCAGTGCTCTCGGGGCCAACGTCCTGACTTTC. It specifies CSALGANVLTF.